The entry that follows covers one T cell receptor (beta chain) sequence. Per the study methods: Quantification of nucleated cells was approximated via reference gene primer amplification. Sequencing used immunoSEQ multiplex PCR; TCRdb keeps in-frame clones, though not all of them. From that table come the V and J calls and clone size; the DNA was used to work out D and trimming. The data show about 97,000 clones, around 88% seen once. CDR3 length equals 14 residues. V lost 10 bases to trimming and J lost 4 bases; unmatched junction nucleotides: 5. Per germline, CDR1 ENHRY and CDR2 SYGVKD. The source of the sample is a study of blood T cell repertoires in COVID-19.

Specimen: peripheral blood. The chain couples TRBV10-3 to TRBJ2-1, with 12 bases identical to TRBD2. The source of this sequence is a man aged 50-60 years with COVID-19, enrolled during active disease. The DNA of the CDR3 is TGTGCCACCGGACTAGCGGGGAAGTACAATGAGCAGTTCTTC. Protein sequence: CATGLAGKYNEQFF.